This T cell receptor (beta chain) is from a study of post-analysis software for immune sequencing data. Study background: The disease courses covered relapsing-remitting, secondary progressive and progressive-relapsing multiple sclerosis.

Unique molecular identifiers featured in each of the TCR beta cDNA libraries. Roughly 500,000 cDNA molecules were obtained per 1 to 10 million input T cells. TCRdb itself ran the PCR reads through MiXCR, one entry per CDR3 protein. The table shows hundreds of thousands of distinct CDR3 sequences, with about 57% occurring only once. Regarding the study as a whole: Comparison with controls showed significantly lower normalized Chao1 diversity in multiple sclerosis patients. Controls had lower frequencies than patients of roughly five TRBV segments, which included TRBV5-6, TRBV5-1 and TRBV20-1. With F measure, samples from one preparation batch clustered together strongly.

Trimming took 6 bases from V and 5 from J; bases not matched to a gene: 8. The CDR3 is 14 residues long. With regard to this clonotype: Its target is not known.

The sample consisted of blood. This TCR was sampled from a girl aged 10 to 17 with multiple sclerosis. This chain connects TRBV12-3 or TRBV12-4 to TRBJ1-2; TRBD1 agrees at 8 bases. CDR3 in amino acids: CASSPWTGTYGYTF. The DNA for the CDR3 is TGTGCCAGCAGCCCATGGACAGGGACGTATGGCTACACCTTC.